This T cell receptor beta chain was recovered during a study of T cells in Graves' hyperthyroidism and ophthalmopathy. Hyperthyroidism was newly diagnosed in patients aged 18 to 65 (duration under 2 months). The study based diagnoses on clinical symptoms, serum thyroxine and TRAb, thyroid ultrasound and orbital computed tomography. The CDR3 sequence is 15 residues long. Germline CDR1 is LNHNV and CDR2 is YYDKDF (reference sequence). V lost 6 bases to trimming and J lost 0 bases, with 12 bases between them. This clonotype was found many times. Amplified TCR beta CDR3 regions derived from RNA transcripts. The TCR CDR3 first-round RT-PCR relied on the HTBI primer set. TCRdb independently ran MiXCR on the multiplex PCR reads; one entry per CDR3 protein. This repertoire shows around 800,000 distinct CDR3 sequences, roughly 40% found once; its top ten account for 8.9%.

The origin of this receptor is a man in his late teens or twenties with Graves' hyperthyroidism. The chain has TRBV15 and TRBJ1-3; TRBD1 is a possible D gene (5 bases). The sample taken for sequencing was blood. The CDR3: CATRPDRASGNTIYF. Here the CDR3 DNA reads TGTGCCACCAGACCTGACAGAGCCTCTGGAAACACCATATATTTT.